A single sample gave rise to the 2 T cell receptor beta chains below, sequenced in a study of blood T cell repertoires in COVID-19. The assay was immunoSEQ multiplex PCR, and TCRdb's table has in-frame clones only and misses some. The data show roughly 190,000 clones, around 83% seen once. The sequenced sample was peripheral blood. Every receptor here comes from a man aged 50-59 years with active or convalescent COVID-19.

The chain combines TRBV6-5 with TRBJ2-1; the match to TRBD1 covers 8 bases. After removal of 2 bases from V and 4 bases from J, the junction contained 1 base not matched to a gene. Looked up from germline, CDR1 is MNHEY and CDR2 is SVGAGI. CDR3 length: 14 amino acids. The CDR3 here is CASSYRDRYNEQFF. CDR3 nucleotides: TGTGCCAGCAGTTACCGGGACAGGTACAATGAGCAGTTCTTC.

V and J are TRBV5-4 and TRBJ2-7; 7 bases fit TRBD2. Germline V gene sequence: CDR1 SGHNT, CDR2 YYREEE (reference sequence). V lost 4 bases, J lost 6 bases, and 13 bases stayed unmatched. The CDR3 covers 15 residues. CDR3 coding DNA: TGTGCCAGCAGCACCTCACAGCGGGAAAGCGGCGAGCAGTACTTC. It translates to CASSTSQRESGEQYF.